These 31 T cell receptor beta chains came from one sample sequenced in a study of blood T cell repertoires in COVID-19. This table comes from immunoSEQ multiplex PCR, and its TCRdb copy is limited to in-frame clones, with some not included. The top ten clones hold approximately 1.5% of a sample with roughly 400,000 clones, 88% of them seen once. Sequenced input: PBMCs or T cells enriched from blood (not recorded which). The receptors stem from a woman aged 18-29 years who had been exposed to COVID-19.

This chain links TRBV18 with TRBJ2-5; 7 positions match TRBD1. Looked up from germline, CDR1 is KGHSH and CDR2 is LQKENI. The J segment lost 1 base and the V segment lost 5 bases, leaving 1 base of the junction unmatched. The CDR3 contains 13 residues. The CDR3 here is CASSEGAQETQYF. DNA for the CDR3: TGTGCCAGCTCAGAGGGGGCCCAAGAGACCCAGTACTTC.

V usage is TRBV11-2 and J usage is TRBJ2-7, with D possibly being TRBD1 (6 bases). The CDR3 contains 12 residues. Between the trimmed V and J ends, which lost 2 bases and 6 bases, there was a span of 8 bases. Germline CDR1 and CDR2: SGHAT and FQNNGV. The CDR3 reads CASSLQGSEQYF. DNA for the CDR3: TGTGCCAGCAGCTTACAGGGGAGCGAGCAGTACTTC.

The chain carries TRBV5-1 and TRBJ2-7, with 10 positions matching TRBD1. The V segment lost 4 bases and the J segment 7 bases; nucleotides outside the gene matches: 5. The CDR3 contains 13 residues. Germline V gene lookup returns CDR1 SGHRS and CDR2 YFSETQ. Written as DNA, the CDR3 is TGCGCCAGCAGCCCAGACAGGGGGCAAGAGCAGTACTTC. This gives the protein CASSPDRGQEQYF.

This chain joins TRBV10-1 and TRBJ1-1, with D uncertain. The CDR3 totals 15 residues. V shed 6 bases and J shed 1 base, with 15 bases lying between them. CDR1 is WNHNN, CDR2 SYGVQD, per germline (reference sequence). The CDR3, as DNA: TGCGCCAGCAGCAAACTTTCCGCGGGGAACACTGAAGCTTTCTTT. Translation gives CASSKLSAGNTEAFF.

The chain couples TRBV28 to TRBJ1-4; 8 bases match TRBD1. The germline CDR1 and CDR2 sequences are MDHEN and SYDVKM. The CDR3 spans 17 residues. Losses at the gene ends were 7 bases for V and 4 bases for J; bases not matched to a gene: 14. The CDR3 nucleotides read TGTGCCAGCACCCCGGACAGGGCTGCCCACCTTAATGAAAAACTGTTTTTT. It specifies CASTPDRAAHLNEKLFF.

The V gene is TRBV2, the J gene TRBJ2-7; TRBD2 aligns across 7 bases. The germline V gene has CDR1 SNHLY and CDR2 FYNNEI. This CDR3 has 14 residues. Trimming took 3 bases from V and 5 from J; bases not matched to a gene: 7. The CDR3 spells CASSDPGGTNEQYF. CDR3 sequence (DNA): TGTGCCAGCAGTGATCCGGGAGGAACGAACGAGCAGTACTTC.

The rearrangement joins TRBV29-1 to TRBJ2-5; D is uncertain. CDR1 is SQVTM and CDR2 is ANQGSEA in the germline V gene. This CDR3 has 13 residues. The V end was cut by 7 bases, the J end by 5 bases, with 17 bases between. In DNA form, the CDR3 reads TGCAGCGCCTTTCCCCTAGGCCGGGAGACCCAGTACTTC. It encodes CSAFPLGRETQYF.

About this clone itself: Other DNA sequences from this sample encode an identical CDR3 as well. V and J are TRBV20-1 and TRBJ2-7; possibly TRBD1 for D (5 bases). Germline assignment: CDR1 DFQATT and CDR2 SNEGSKA (reference sequence). This CDR3 spans 11 amino acids. The V gene lost 6 bases and the J gene lost 4 bases, with 10 bases spanning the gap. CDR3 amino acids: CSAPQGYEQYF. The CDR3 nucleotides are TGCAGTGCGCCGCAGGGATACGAGCAGTACTTC.

This clone was seen a handful of times. This chain uses TRBV7-2 with TRBJ2-5, with 11 bases identical to TRBD2. V was pared by 2 bases and J by 1 base, with 9 bases of the junction left unmatched. The CDR3 is made up of 18 amino acids. Germline CDR1 is SGHTA and CDR2 is FQGNSA. The CDR3 loop reads CASSLFPSGGPLQETQYF. In nucleotides, the CDR3 is TGTGCCAGCAGCTTATTCCCTAGCGGGGGGCCCCTCCAAGAGACCCAGTACTTC.

The CDR3 sequence is CASKNPGLAGGRGYTGELFF. The CDR3, as DNA: TGTGCCAGCAAAAACCCGGGACTAGCGGGGGGCCGCGGGTACACCGGGGAGCTGTTTTTT. The chain couples TRBV27 to TRBJ2-2; 15 positions match TRBD2. The V gene's germline CDR1 is MNHEY and CDR2 SMNVEV (reference sequence). V was clipped by 7 bases and J by 3 bases; unmatched bases: 15. The CDR3 consists of 20 residues.

The chain carries TRBV7-9 and TRBJ1-3; 8 nucleotides match TRBD1. The CDR3 spans 16 residues. Trimming took 5 bases from V and 2 from J; bases not matched to a gene: 8. Per germline, CDR1 SEHNR and CDR2 FQNEAQ (reference sequence). CDR3 nucleotides: TGTGCCAGCAGCGCCGCGGACAGGGTTGCTGGAAACACCATATATTTT. Protein: CASSAADRVAGNTIYF. Drawing the rest from reference TRBV7-9 and TRBJ1-3, the complete variable domain is DTGVSQNPRHKITKRGQNVTFRCDPISEHNRLYWYRQTLGQGPEFLTYFQNEAQLEKSRLLSDRFSAERPKGSFSTLEIQRTEQGDSAMYLCASSAADRVAGNTIYFGEGSWLTVV.

The chain is built from TRBV18 and TRBJ2-1, with 8 nucleotides matching TRBD2. With V trimmed by 6 bases and J by 10 bases, 8 bases remained unmatched. This CDR3 spans 13 amino acids. The germline gives CDR1 KGHSH, CDR2 LQKENI. DNA for the CDR3: TGTGCCAGCTCTCGCGGGGGGCCGGGCGAGCAGTTCTTC. This sequence encodes CASSRGGPGEQFF.

V gene TRBV7-2 combines with J gene TRBJ2-7, with 8 bases fitting TRBD2. The J segment lost 7 bases and the V segment lost 6 bases, leaving 11 bases of the junction unmatched. The CDR3 spans 14 residues. The V gene's germline CDR1 is SGHTA and CDR2 FQGNSA. The CDR3 loop is CASSLLAVGGEQYF. The CDR3 nucleotides read TGTGCCAGCAGTCTACTAGCGGTGGGGGGGGAGCAGTACTTC.

This chain connects TRBV28 to TRBJ1-4; no clear D. V lost 6 bases to trimming and J lost 7 bases, with 18 bases between them. The CDR3 spans 15 residues. Germline CDR1 MDHEN, CDR2 SYDVKM. CDR3 sequence: CASSPIHVVAEKLFF. In DNA form, the CDR3 reads TGTGCCAGCAGCCCCATACATGTGGTCGCTGAAAAACTGTTTTTT.

V gene TRBV30 combines with J gene TRBJ2-2; possible D gene TRBD1, 6 bases. Trimming removed 3 bases from V and 3 bases from J, with 11 bases in between. Germline CDR1 and CDR2: GTSNPN and SVGIG (reference sequence). The CDR3 runs to 14 residues. CDR3 region: CAWRWAGDTGELFF. The CDR3 DNA reads TGTGCCTGGAGATGGGCAGGGGACACCGGGGAGCTGTTTTTT.

The chain has TRBV7-9 and TRBJ1-2; the D gene is possibly TRBD1 (6 bases). The CDR3 is 13 residues long. Trimming removed 2 bases at V and 6 bases at J, with 10 bases between. Germline V gives CDR1 SEHNR, CDR2 FQNEAQ (reference sequence). The CDR3 DNA sequence: TGTGCCAGCAGCTTACAGGGGACGGATGGCTACACCTTC. Translating it yields CASSLQGTDGYTF.

CDR3 sequence: CASSSVRAGMGTDTQYF. CDR3 sequence (DNA): TGTGCCAGCAGCTCAGTGAGGGCCGGGATGGGAACAGATACGCAGTATTTT. The chain combines TRBV7-2 with TRBJ2-3, with D perhaps TRBD2 (5 bases). V was clipped by 4 bases and J by 3 bases, with 20 bases between them. CDR3 length: 17 amino acids. Germline loops: CDR1 SGHTA, CDR2 FQGNSA. The variable domain in full, with the rest retrieved from reference TRBV7-2 and TRBJ2-3, is GAGVSQSPSNKVTEKGKDVELRCDPISGHTALYWYRQSLGQGLEFLIYFQGNSAPDKSGLPSDRFSAERTGGSVSTLTIQRTQQEDSAVYLCASSSVRAGMGTDTQYFGPGTRLTVL.

This clone was seen a handful of times. The sample has other DNA sequences that encode this CDR3 too. The chain employs TRBV4-2 and TRBJ2-7; 10 nucleotides line up with TRBD1. CDR1 is LGHNA, CDR2 YNFKEQ, per germline. The CDR3 is made up of 15 amino acids. With V trimmed by 1 base and J by 1 base, 1 base remained unmatched. The CDR3 loop is CASSQGQGASYEQYF. The CDR3 DNA reads as TGTGCCAGCAGCCAAGGACAGGGGGCTTCCTACGAGCAGTACTTC.

The gene calls are TRBV7-6 and TRBJ2-7; TRBD1 aligns across 8 bases. The V gene's germline CDR1 is SGHVS and CDR2 FNYEAQ. The ends lost 4 bases at V and 1 base at J; junction bases unmatched: 6. The CDR3 contains 15 residues. CDR3 residues: CASSSPGTGSYEQYF. The CDR3, as DNA: TGTGCCAGCAGCTCACCCGGGACAGGATCCTACGAGCAGTACTTC.

The chain combines TRBV23-1 with TRBJ1-6, with D perhaps matching TRBD1 (6 bases). TRBV23-1 is assigned to the ORF class and has an uncertain function. This CDR3 has 14 amino acids. The ends were cut back, 9 bases at V and 6 bases at J, with 15 bases in the middle. The CDR3 DNA reads TGCGCCAGTATCTCGACAGGACCTAATTCACCCCTCCACTTT. Residues: CASISTGPNSPLHF.

J is TRBJ2-1 and V is TRBV4-2; TRBD2 matches 9 bases. V lost 0 bases and J lost 6; bases outside the gene matches: 9. This CDR3 is 17 amino acids long. The germline V gene has CDR1 LGHNA and CDR2 YNFKEQ. The CDR3 nucleotides are TGTGCCAGCAGCCAAGATCGGGGGCGGGGGGGCCGCAATGAGCAGTTCTTC. This sequence encodes CASSQDRGRGGRNEQFF.

The chain employs TRBV28 and TRBJ1-2; 7 bases match TRBD1. CDR1 and CDR2 from the germline V gene are MDHEN and SYDVKM. The trim removed 6 bases at V and 4 bases at J, leaving 8 bases unmatched. This CDR3 is 14 amino acids long. The CDR3 sequence is CASRDSDRAYGYTF. For the CDR3, the DNA is TGTGCCAGCAGGGATTCTGACAGGGCCTATGGCTACACCTTC.

CDR3 amino acids: CASSYSRGNQETQYF. The CDR3 DNA is TGTGCCAGCAGTTATTCCCGGGGGAACCAAGAGACCCAGTACTTC. The chain uses TRBV6-2 or TRBV6-3 and TRBJ2-5; D is possibly TRBD2 (6 bases). V was shortened by 3 bases and J by 0 bases, with 11 bases between the two germline ends. Germline assignment: CDR1 MNHEY and CDR2 SVGEGT. The CDR3 consists of 15 residues.

The V call is TRBV9, the J call TRBJ2-7; TRBD1 agrees at 8 bases. The V gene's germline CDR1 is SGDLS and CDR2 YYNGEE. CDR3 length equals 14 residues. The junction had 6 bases not matched to a gene; V was cut back by 4 bases and J by 3 bases. The CDR3 is CASSFGQGFYEQYF. As DNA, the CDR3 is TGTGCCAGCAGCTTCGGACAGGGCTTCTACGAGCAGTACTTC.

The chain has TRBV18 and TRBJ1-5; perhaps TRBD1 as D (6 bases). The CDR3 sequence is 17 residues long. Trimming took off 3 bases at V and 0 bases at J, with 15 bases between the two ends. Germline V gene data show CDR1 as KGHSH and CDR2 as LQKENI. The CDR3 protein is CASSPLQGSYSNQPQHF. The CDR3 region has the DNA TGTGCCAGCTCACCTCTACAGGGCTCCTATAGCAATCAGCCCCAGCATTTT.

This clone was seen just once. The chain combines TRBV3-1 (or the pseudogene TRBV3-2) with TRBJ2-1; D unresolved. V lost 4 bases to trimming and J lost 0 bases, with 13 bases between them. Germline lookup yields CDR1 LGHDT and CDR2 YNNKEL (reference sequence). CDR3 size: 16 residues. CDR3 protein: CASSPLYGLSYNEQFF. In DNA form, the CDR3 reads TGTGCCAGCAGCCCGTTGTATGGCCTCTCCTACAATGAGCAGTTCTTC.

The chain couples TRBV23-1 to TRBJ2-5, with TRBD2 matching 13 bases. TRBV23-1 is recorded as an ORF, its role being uncertain. V gave up 4 bases and J gave up 2 bases; unmatched junction bases: 7. The CDR3 sequence is 17 residues long. CDR3 in DNA: TGCGCCAGCAGTCGCGGACTAGCGGGGGACTTACAAGAGACCCAGTACTTC. It specifies CASSRGLAGDLQETQYF.

J is TRBJ2-1 and V is TRBV24-1; the D gene is possibly TRBD2 (5 bases). Germline V gene sequence: CDR1 KGHDR, CDR2 SFDVKD. The CDR3 has 18 residues. V gave up 3 bases and J gave up 7 bases, with 24 bases separating them. CDR3 sequence (DNA): TGTGCCACCAGTGATCCCCGCCTGGACGTCCCCCCGGGGAATGAGCAGTTCTTC. This gives the protein CATSDPRLDVPPGNEQFF.

The genes are TRBV2 and TRBJ2-3; possible D gene TRBD2, 7 bases. CDR3 length: 16 residues. V shed 2 bases and J shed 4 bases, with 16 bases lying between them. The V gene's germline CDR1 is SNHLY and CDR2 FYNNEI. The CDR3 bases are TGTGCCAGCAGTGAAAGGGAGGGGGAGTCTCCAGATACGCAGTATTTT. This encodes CASSEREGESPDTQYF.

This chain joins TRBV3-1 (or the pseudogene TRBV3-2) and TRBJ2-7; TRBD2 is a possible D gene (6 bases). Trimming pared 8 bases from V and 7 bases from J, leaving 21 bases between. CDR1 is LGHDT, CDR2 YNNKEL, per germline (reference sequence). This CDR3 contains 14 residues. The CDR3 DNA reads as TGTGCCAGCTCTTGGGACTGGGCTCGGATGGAGCAGTACTTC. Protein product: CASSWDWARMEQYF.

This rearrangement joins TRBV27 to TRBJ1-2, with D uncertain. The CDR3 contains 14 residues. Germline lookup yields CDR1 MNHEY and CDR2 SMNVEV (reference sequence). Trimming stripped 7 bases from V and 8 bases from J, with 20 bases between. The CDR3 region is CASTLLGRSEGYTF. The CDR3 DNA reads TGTGCCAGCACCCTCCTCGGCCGCAGCGAAGGCTACACCTTC.